What follows describes a single T cell receptor beta chain. This entry is derived from a study of T cell changes during pregnancy in multiple sclerosis. V shed 3 bases and J shed 0 bases, with 18 bases lying between them. This CDR3 is built from 18 residues. The germline V gene encodes CDR1 MDHEN and CDR2 SYDVKM. Sequencing was performed with immunoSEQ multiplex PCR; in TCRdb, only in-frame clones are kept and a portion is missing. Of tens of thousands of clones detected, 85% to 95% appear once; the ten largest clones hold around 3.2%. The TCR originated in a female donor with multiple sclerosis, enrolled in a pregnancy study. The chain joins TRBV28 to TRBJ1-5; a possible D gene is TRBD1 (6 bases). The source material was CD8+ T cells from peripheral blood mononuclear cells, sampled in the third trimester of pregnancy. CDR3 DNA sequence: TGTGCCAGCAGTTTCGACAGGAGCCGACCTTATAGCAATCAGCCCCAGCATTTT. It codes for CASSFDRSRPYSNQPQHF.